These 24 T cell receptor beta chains originate from one sample sequenced in a study of T cell clones after liver transplantation. Clones were sequenced by immunoSEQ multiplex PCR, and TCRdb holds only the in-frame ones, with some missing. The table shows roughly 55,000 clones, with about 81% occurring only once. The sample here was CD4+ T cells from blood, taken before liver transplant. The receptor source for this set is a human donor who received a liver transplant.

The chain employs TRBV6-1 and TRBJ1-2, with D tentatively TRBD1 (6 bases). The germline V gene has CDR1 MNHNS and CDR2 SASEGT. The CDR3 contains 13 residues. Trimming cost V 6 bases and J 0 bases, with 8 bases left between them. CDR3 amino acids: CASSRTANYGYTF. The CDR3 bases are TGTGCCAGCAGCCGGACAGCTAACTATGGCTACACCTTC.

This clone has only a few counts. This chain joins TRBV19 and TRBJ2-5; 9 bases match TRBD2. Germline CDR1 LNHDA, CDR2 SQIVND (reference sequence). J lost 1 base, V lost 5 bases, and 5 bases had no gene match. The CDR3 has 15 residues. The CDR3 loop reads CASSVIAGVQETQYF. The CDR3 region has the DNA TGTGCCAGTAGTGTGATAGCGGGAGTCCAAGAGACCCAGTACTTC.

The chain links TRBV4-3 to TRBJ2-6; TRBD1 is a possible D gene (6 bases). This CDR3 comprises 15 residues. V was clipped by 4 bases and J by 2 bases, with 9 bases between them. Looked up from germline, CDR1 is LGHNA and CDR2 is YSLEER. The CDR3 sequence is CASSLDRTGANVLTF. For the CDR3, the DNA is TGCGCCAGCAGCCTCGACAGGACTGGGGCCAACGTCCTGACTTTC.

This clone came up once. Relative to the germline gene, one junction end is altered; a read error may explain this. V gene TRBV2 combines with J gene TRBJ1-3; a weak D match, TRBD1 (6 bases). This CDR3 region has 13 residues. Germline CDR1 is SNHLY and CDR2 is FYNNEI. The CDR3 region has the DNA TGTGCCAGCAGCGAAGACAGGTCGAGCACCATATATTTT. This codes for CASSEDRSSTIYF.

V gene TRBV19 combines with J gene TRBJ2-7, with unresolved D. This CDR3 contains 14 residues. Germline V gene lookup returns CDR1 LNHDA and CDR2 SQIVND (reference sequence). Trimming shortened V by 4 bases and J by 0 bases, and 10 bases separated the two germline ends. CDR3 residues: CASSTGRPSYEQYF. For the CDR3, the DNA is TGTGCCAGTAGTACCGGGCGTCCCTCCTACGAGCAGTACTTC.

V and J are TRBV7-3 and TRBJ2-3; a possible D gene is TRBD2 (5 bases). V shed 5 bases and J shed 2 bases, with 11 bases lying between them. The germline V gene has CDR1 SGHTA and CDR2 FQGTGA. The CDR3 length is 14 residues. CDR3 loop: CASSPGVHTDTQYF. CDR3 nucleotide sequence: TGTGCCAGCAGCCCCGGGGTACACACAGATACGCAGTATTTT.

This chain joins TRBV10-3 and TRBJ2-1; 8 nucleotides line up with TRBD2. Germline-derived CDR1 and CDR2 are ENHRY and SYGVKD. Trimming took 6 bases from V and 5 from J; bases not matched to a gene: 9. The CDR3 has 15 amino acids. CDR3: CAIRDGTRKNNEQFF. CDR3 in DNA: TGTGCCATCAGAGACGGGACTAGAAAAAACAATGAGCAGTTCTTC.

The rearrangement joins TRBV4-1 to TRBJ2-5; D might be TRBD2 (5 bases). CDR1 is MGHRA and CDR2 is YSYEKL in the germline V gene. Trimming took off 1 base at V and 5 bases at J, with 14 bases between the two ends. The CDR3 contains 15 residues. CDR3 in DNA: TGCGCCAGCAGCCAAGTCGTCCTAGCCATGGAGACCCAGTACTTC. It translates to CASSQVVLAMETQYF.

This chain uses TRBV19 with TRBJ2-3; 8 nucleotides match TRBD2. Looked up from germline, CDR1 is LNHDA and CDR2 is SQIVND (reference sequence). CDR3 length: 18 amino acids. Unmatched junction bases numbered 13, after V lost 5 bases and J lost 0 bases. CDR3 DNA: TGTGCCAGTAGTCCCTACAGAGGACTAGCCGGAAGCACAGATACGCAGTATTTT. This sequence encodes CASSPYRGLAGSTDTQYF.

The genes are TRBV5-1 and TRBJ2-1; 9 bases align to TRBD1. CDR3 length equals 19 residues. With 3 bases clipped from V and 1 base from J, the junction kept 14 bases outside the gene matches. Germline CDR1 SGHRS, CDR2 YFSETQ. The CDR3 reads CASSSRTGGPNLSYNEQFF. The CDR3, as DNA: TGCGCCAGCAGCTCCCGTACAGGGGGCCCCAATCTTTCCTACAATGAGCAGTTCTTC.

The genes are TRBV7-3 and TRBJ2-5, with D tentatively TRBD1 (5 bases). V dropped 4 bases and J dropped 5 bases, with 11 bases sitting between them. The CDR3 contains 13 residues. Germline loops: CDR1 SGHTA, CDR2 FQGTGA. DNA of the CDR3: TGTGCCAGCAGCTCCGTTAGGGGCGAGACCCAGTACTTC. Protein sequence: CASSSVRGETQYF.

This clone was picked up a small number of times. V is TRBV7-2 and J is TRBJ2-7; D is ambiguous. The CDR3 is made up of 14 amino acids. Germline V CDR1 and CDR2: SGHTA, FQGNSA. Between the trimmed V and J ends, which lost 6 bases and 2 bases, there was a span of 14 bases. CDR3 loop: CASRRQRSTYEQYF. CDR3 bases: TGTGCCAGCAGACGACAAAGATCCACCTACGAGCAGTACTTC. The whole variable domain, remainder taken from reference TRBV7-2 and TRBJ2-7, is GAGVSQSPSNKVTEKGKDVELRCDPISGHTALYWYRQSLGQGLEFLIYFQGNSAPDKSGLPSDRFSAERTGGSVSTLTIQRTQQEDSAVYLCASRRQRSTYEQYFGPGTRLTVT.

The chain links TRBV11-1 to TRBJ2-3; D is tentatively TRBD1 or TRBD2 (6 bases each). This CDR3 region has 15 residues. Trimming pared 4 bases from V and 0 bases from J, leaving 11 bases between. Germline V gene lookup returns CDR1 SGHAT and CDR2 FQDESV (reference sequence). CDR3 DNA sequence: TGTGCCAGCAGCTCGCGCGGGACAAGCACAGATACGCAGTATTTT. Translating it yields CASSSRGTSTDTQYF.

This chain uses TRBV6-4 with TRBJ2-2, with D tentatively TRBD2 (6 bases). Germline CDR1 is MRHNA and CDR2 is SNTAGT. There are 15 residues in the CDR3. The V and J ends lost 4 bases and 0 bases respectively, with 9 bases between them. The DNA for the CDR3 is TGTGCCAGCAGTGGGGCGGGGACGAACACCGGGGAGCTGTTTTTT. Residues: CASSGAGTNTGELFF.

This clone was seen only a few times. The chain joins TRBV29-1 to TRBJ1-1; D not certain. Trimming cost V 5 bases and J 1 base, with 5 bases left between them. Germline CDR1 is SQVTM and CDR2 is ANQGSEA. This CDR3 comprises 11 residues. Written as DNA, the CDR3 is TGCAGCGTTACACCGAACACTGAAGCTTTCTTT. It encodes CSVTPNTEAFF.

This clone was found a few times. The chain is built from TRBV7-3 and TRBJ1-1; 7 bases line up with TRBD1. V gave up 3 bases and J gave up 5 bases; unmatched junction bases: 3. The germline gives CDR1 SGHTA, CDR2 FQGTGA. The length of the CDR3 is 13 residues. CDR3 sequence (DNA): TGTGCCAGCAGCTTTACAGGGGAGACTGAAGCTTTCTTT. Protein product: CASSFTGETEAFF.

The chain uses TRBV12-5 and TRBJ2-5; tentative D call: TRBD2 (6 bases). The CDR3 spans 18 residues. The germline V and J ends were trimmed by 5 bases and 1 base, with 23 bases remaining between them. Germline V gene data show CDR1 as LGHNT and CDR2 as FRNRAP. The CDR3 DNA is TGTGCTAGTGGTCCAATACCCGCCCAGACTAGTCTCCAAGAGACCCAGTACTTC. Residues: CASGPIPAQTSLQETQYF.

The CDR3 loop is CASSRGEGGGNTGELFF. The DNA of the CDR3 is TGCGCCAGCAGCCGGGGCGAGGGGGGCGGAAACACCGGGGAGCTGTTTTTT. The chain couples TRBV5-1 to TRBJ2-2; D is possibly TRBD1 or TRBD2 (6 bases each). CDR1 and CDR2 (germline): SGHRS, YFSETQ. V dropped 4 bases and J dropped 2 bases, with 18 bases sitting between them. The CDR3 is 17 amino acids. The variable domain in full, completed from reference TRBV5-1 and TRBJ2-2, reads KAGVTQTPRYLIKTRGQQVTLSCSPISGHRSVSWYQQTPGQGLQFLFEYFSETQRNKGNFPGRFSGRQFSNSRSEMNVSTLELGDSALYLCASSRGEGGGNTGELFFGEGSRLTVL.

The chain recombines TRBV28 with TRBJ1-1, with 7 bases identical to TRBD1. The V segment lost 4 bases and the J segment 4 bases; nucleotides outside the gene matches: 6. CDR1 is MDHEN and CDR2 is SYDVKM in the germline V gene. There are 14 residues in the CDR3. The CDR3 DNA reads as TGTGCCAGCAGTTCCCCCGGGACAGTCACTGAAGCTTTCTTT. This gives the protein CASSSPGTVTEAFF.

As to this clone: The germline gene is not matched at one end of the junction; a read error may be the cause. The same CDR3 is also encoded by other DNA sequences in this sample. J is TRBJ2-7 and V is TRBV19; 7 positions agree with TRBD1. Germline CDR1 LNHDA, CDR2 SQIVND (reference sequence). CDR3 size: 14 residues. CDR3 in amino acids: CASSPDRDAHEQYF. The CDR3 coding sequence is TGTGCCAGTAGTCCCGACAGGGACGCCCACGAGCAGTACTTT.

This chain joins TRBV2 and TRBJ2-5, with D perhaps matching TRBD1 (6 bases). V was clipped by 4 bases and J by 4 bases, with 16 bases between them. This CDR3 has 15 amino acids. The V gene's germline CDR1 is SNHLY and CDR2 FYNNEI. The CDR3 spells CASSGTVASVETQYF. CDR3 bases: TGTGCCAGCAGTGGGACAGTGGCGTCTGTAGAGACCCAGTACTTC.

V is TRBV2 and J is TRBJ2-5; 10 nucleotides align to TRBD1. The CDR3 is 15 residues long. CDR1 and CDR2 from the germline V gene are SNHLY and FYNNEI. Trimming removed 6 bases from V and 2 bases from J; junction bases left unmatched: 6. CDR3 amino acids: CASRGQGSPQETQYF. CDR3 DNA sequence: TGTGCCAGCAGGGGACAGGGGTCCCCTCAAGAGACCCAGTACTTC. The variable domain in full, completed from reference TRBV2 and TRBJ2-5, reads EPEVTQTPSHQVTQMGQEVILRCVPISNHLYFYWYRQILGQKVEFLVSFYNNEISEKSEIFDDQFSVERPDGSNFTLKIRSTKLEDSAMYFCASRGQGSPQETQYFGPGTRLLVL.

The chain combines TRBV30 with TRBJ1-1; TRBD1 agrees at 11 bases. V shed 5 bases and J 3 bases; nucleotides not matched to a gene: 2. CDR1 is GTSNPN, CDR2 SVGIG, per germline (reference sequence). There are 13 residues in the CDR3. CDR3 loop: CAWRTGGDTEAFF. The CDR3 nucleotides read TGTGCCTGGCGGACAGGGGGCGACACTGAAGCTTTCTTT.

The chain has TRBV6-5 and TRBJ2-7; D might be TRBD1 or TRBD2, each matching 5 bases. The germline V gene has CDR1 MNHEY and CDR2 SVGAGI. V was shortened by 7 bases and J by 4 bases, with 20 bases between the two germline ends. This CDR3 contains 15 residues. The CDR3 sequence is CASTGLGTKNYEQYF. The CDR3 DNA is TGTGCCAGCACCGGTCTCGGGACCAAGAATTACGAGCAGTACTTC.